What follows is one TCR beta chain and its context. No cognate antigen has been identified for it. There are no base qualities to consult, and no much larger clone falls within one base. The data belong to a study of technical replicates of blood from a few donors (dated by TCRdb to about 2017). Library preparation employed the immunoSEQ multiplex PCR assay. This is the immuneACCESS table as TCRdb keeps it, with only in-frame sequences that have V and J called. A part of the clones is gone; compared with another copy, unresolved V genes explain less than half, and the rest is unexplained. Across this sample there are roughly 60,000 clones, with roughly 91% seen only once. The ten largest clonotypes hold approximately 3.9% of the sample. The source material was PBMCs. The TCR sequence derives from a human donor in good health. Some clones in this sample may be carry-over from other donors' samples.

The nucleotide sequence reads TGTGCCAGCAGTGGTACAGGGGGAATCGGGCAGCCCCAGCATTTT. This sequence encodes CASSGTGGIGQPQHF. The chain uses TRBV25-1 and TRBJ1-5; TRBD1 aligns with 8 central bases. Taken from the germline V gene, the CDR1 and CDR2 loops are MGHDK and SYGVNS. From cysteine to phenylalanine, the CDR3 is 15 amino acids long. The entry retains the CDR3 DNA only, 45 bases that are in frame from base 1. Trimming removed 4 bases from V and 7 bases from J; the gene matches leave 9 bases unexplained.